This is a list of T cell receptor beta chains from one sample in a study of blood T cell repertoires in COVID-19. Method: immunoSEQ multiplex PCR; TCRdb's copy keeps in-frame clones and lacks some. There are around 360,000 clones in the sample; more than 75% occur only once, and over 9.5% lies in the top ten. The specimen was peripheral blood. All receptors come from a woman aged 25 to 45 with COVID-19, enrolled during active disease. Both conserved end residues are part of each CDR3. A D gene is named only where the DNA matches it firmly. Size is omitted from some rows. Given values are once, few, many or a class for expanded clones.

TRBJ2-3 TRBV29-1 - - CSVGQTGDTQYF TGCAGCGTTGGCCAAACAGGAGATACGCAGTATTTT
TRBJ2-3 TRBV24-1 TRBD2 - CATSVSSGRVTDTQYF TGTGCCACCAGTGTTTCTAGCGGGAGAGTGACAGATACGCAGTATTTT
TRBJ2-7 TRBV28 TRBD1 - CASSFSGTGVDEQYF TGTGCCAGCAGTTTTTCCGGGACAGGGGTCGACGAGCAGTACTTC
TRBJ2-7 TRBV2 TRBD2 - CASSGLSGRGEQYF TGTGCCAGCAGTGGTCTTAGCGGGAGAGGCGAGCAGTACTTC
TRBJ2-2 TRBV2 TRBD2 - CASRKLAVGELFF TGTGCCAGCCGCAAACTAGCGGTCGGGGAGCTGTTTTTT
TRBJ2-3 TRBV18 - - CASSGALTDTQYF TGTGCCAGCTCGGGGGCACTCACAGATACGCAGTATTTT
TRBJ2-7 TRBV29-1 - - CSVRTPTTLAMGHEQYF TGCAGCGTCCGGACACCCACTACACTCGCAATGGGCCACGAGCAGTACTTC
TRBJ1-6 TRBV5-1 TRBD1 - CASSLEGAVNSPLHF TGCGCCAGCAGCTTGGAGGGGGCGGTGAATTCACCCCTCCACTTT
TRBJ2-2 TRBV11-2 - - CASSLRRVANTGELFF TGTGCCAGCAGCTTAAGACGGGTCGCGAACACCGGGGAGCTGTTTTTT
TRBJ2-2 TRBV7-8 TRBD1 - CASSRDRWNTGELFF TGTGCCAGCAGCCGGGACAGATGGAACACCGGGGAGCTGTTTTTT
TRBJ2-3 TRBV28 - - CASSLGGGPTDTQYF TGTGCCAGCAGTTTAGGGGGGGGCCCCACAGATACGCAGTATTTT
TRBJ1-4 TRBV7-9 TRBD1 - CASSPNHRGRSEKLFF TGTGCCAGCAGTCCTAACCACAGGGGGCGGAGTGAAAAACTGTTTTTT
TRBJ1-1 TRBV19 TRBD1 - CASQYGVRGALKRLNTEAFF TGTGCCAGTCAGTATGGAGTCAGGGGGGCCCTGAAGCGTTTGAACACTGAAGCTTTCTTT
TRBJ2-3 TRBV28 TRBD1 - CASSRRTGAADTQYF TGTGCCAGCAGTCGACGGACAGGGGCAGCAGATACGCAGTATTTT
TRBJ2-7 TRBV5-1 - - CASSSQRNEQYF TGCGCCAGCAGCTCCCAGCGCAACGAGCAGTACTTC
TRBJ2-3 TRBV7-9 TRBD2 - CASSFTLAADTQYF TGTGCCAGCAGCTTTACCCTAGCGGCAGATACGCAGTATTTT
TRBJ2-7 TRBV28 - - CASSTGRAGGYEQYF TGTGCCAGCAGCACCGGGCGGGCAGGCGGTTACGAGCAGTACTTC
TRBJ1-2 TRBV19 - - CASSTLTASNYGYTF TGTGCCAGTAGTACCCTGACAGCCTCTAACTATGGCTACACCTTC
TRBJ1-1 TRBV6-2/TRBV6-3 TRBD1 - CASSKPGTGGTEAFF TGTGCCAGCAGTAAACCCGGGACAGGGGGCACTGAAGCTTTCTTT
TRBJ2-7 TRBV6-5 TRBD1 - CASSYWGQGYEQYF TGTGCCAGCAGTTACTGGGGACAGGGCTACGAGCAGTACTTC
TRBJ2-1 TRBV6-1 - - CASSDRPAIEQFF TGTGCCAGCAGTGATAGGCCAGCGATTGAGCAGTTCTTC
TRBJ2-7 TRBV28 TRBD2 - CASSTGLAGGFYEQYF TGTGCCAGCAGTACCGGACTAGCGGGAGGATTTTACGAGCAGTACTTC
TRBJ2-3 TRBV5-1 TRBD2 - CASSGGLVSTDTQYF TGCGCCAGCAGCGGGGGACTAGTGAGCACAGATACGCAGTATTTT
TRBJ1-5 TRBV5-1 TRBD1 few CASSRQGGNQPQHF TGCGCCAGCAGCCGACAGGGTGGCAATCAGCCCCAGCATTTT
TRBJ2-2 TRBV9 TRBD2 - CASTPGGLTGELFF TGTGCCAGCACCCCGGGAGGGCTCACCGGGGAGCTGTTTTTT
TRBJ2-3 TRBV6-5 - - CASSQGGPDTQYF TGTGCCAGCAGCCAGGGGGGACCAGATACGCAGTATTTT
TRBJ2-1 TRBV4-1 - - CASSQDIDSYNEQFF TGCGCCAGCAGCCAAGACATAGACAGTTACAATGAGCAGTTCTTC
TRBJ1-6 TRBV6-2/TRBV6-3 TRBD1 - CASSDPGQGASPLHF TGTGCCAGCAGTGACCCGGGACAGGGGGCCTCACCCCTCCACTTT
TRBJ2-5 TRBV15 TRBD2 - CATSSGAGGLAGDQYF TGTGCCACCAGCAGTGGTGCCGGGGGATTAGCGGGGGACCAGTACTTC
TRBJ2-3 TRBV21-1 - - CASSKEEAAGSTDTQYF TGTGCCAGCAGCAAAGAAGAGGCGGCAGGGAGCACAGATACGCAGTATTTT
TRBJ2-7 TRBV7-2 TRBD2 - CASSPAGGPYEQYF TGTGCCAGCAGCCCAGCGGGAGGGCCCTACGAGCAGTACTTC
TRBJ2-7 TRBV20-1 - - CSASDPPSYEQYF TGCAGTGCTAGTGATCCCCCTTCCTACGAGCAGTACTTC
TRBJ2-5 TRBV19 TRBD2 - CASSIRLAGVETQYF TGTGCCAGTAGTATACGACTAGCGGGAGTAGAGACCCAGTACTTC
TRBJ2-5 TRBV30 TRBD2 - CAWSVPGGTETQYF TGTGCCTGGAGTGTACCGGGAGGGACAGAGACCCAGTACTTC
TRBJ2-3 TRBV5-1 TRBD2 - CASSLRGEDTQYF TGCGCCAGCAGCTTACGGGGGGAAGATACGCAGTATTTT
TRBJ1-1 TRBV18 - - CASSPNPEGTEAFF TGTGCCAGCTCACCAAATCCCGAGGGCACTGAAGCTTTCTTT
TRBJ2-3 TRBV7-3 TRBD1 - CASSSDRATQYF TGTGCCAGCAGCTCAGACAGGGCTACGCAGTATTTT
TRBJ2-7 TRBV10-3 TRBD2 - CAIRTSGAWEQYF TGTGCCATCCGGACTAGCGGGGCCTGGGAGCAGTACTTC
TRBJ1-3 TRBV30 - few CAWSVLGASGNTIYF TGTGCCTGGAGTGTATTGGGGGCCTCTGGAAACACCATATATTTT
TRBJ2-3 TRBV5-4 TRBD2 - CASSLAGAGTDTQYF TGTGCCAGCAGCCTAGCGGGAGCGGGTACAGATACGCAGTATTTT
TRBJ2-2 TRBV2 TRBD1 - CASRRDRVLPGELFF TGTGCCAGCAGGAGGGACAGGGTGCTCCCCGGGGAGCTGTTTTTT
TRBJ1-1 TRBV6-5 - - CASSRWGVNTEAFF TGTGCCAGCAGTAGGTGGGGCGTGAACACTGAAGCTTTCTTT
TRBJ2-2 TRBV5-8 TRBD1 - CASSTDGGQGTRGSTGELFF TGTGCCAGCAGCACGGATGGGGGACAGGGAACCCGCGGGTCCACCGGGGAGCTGTTTTTT
TRBJ2-7 TRBV24-1 TRBD1 once CATSPGQGSYEQYF TGTGCCACCAGTCCGGGACAGGGCTCCTACGAGCAGTACTTC
TRBJ2-1 TRBV5-4 TRBD1 - CASSSTGTGNEQFF TGTGCCAGCAGCTCCACCGGGACAGGCAATGAGCAGTTCTTC